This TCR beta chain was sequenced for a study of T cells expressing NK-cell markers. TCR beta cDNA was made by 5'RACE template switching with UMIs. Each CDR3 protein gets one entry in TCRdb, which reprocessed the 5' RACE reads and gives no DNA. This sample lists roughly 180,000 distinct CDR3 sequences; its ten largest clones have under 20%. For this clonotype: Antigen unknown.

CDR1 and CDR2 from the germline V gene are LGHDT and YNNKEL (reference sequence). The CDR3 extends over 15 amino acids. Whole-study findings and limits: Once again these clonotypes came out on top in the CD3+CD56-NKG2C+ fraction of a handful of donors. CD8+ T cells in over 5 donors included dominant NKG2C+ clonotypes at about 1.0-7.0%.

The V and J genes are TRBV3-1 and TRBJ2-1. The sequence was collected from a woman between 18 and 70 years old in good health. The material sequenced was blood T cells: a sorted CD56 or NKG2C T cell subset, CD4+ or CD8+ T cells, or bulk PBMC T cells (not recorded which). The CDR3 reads CASSQVLGGSHEQFF.